A single TCR beta chain is shown here with its context. Its antigen is as yet unknown. The same CDR3 can be traced to other DNA sequences in this sample. This sample is part of a study of memory CD4+ T cells and cytomegalovirus serostatus. Turning to the study itself: Of the healthy Belgian adults, several were CMV seropositive and 20 to 25 seronegative.

The assay was immunoSEQ multiplex PCR, and TCRdb's table has in-frame clones only and misses some. The repertoire holds approximately 60,000 clones, about 80% seen once, with under 3% in the top ten. Single viable CD3+CD4+CD8-CD45RO+ cells were sorted as the memory CD4+ T cells. Study-level findings and limits: Suggested: most of the CMV-linked TCR signature lies in CD4+ memory cells. About 40% of the roughly 160 known CMV-associated TCRbeta sequences appeared in CD4+ memory.

The clonotype originates from an adult in good health and CMV-seropositive. The sample was memory CD4+ T cells from blood.

The CDR3 DNA reads TGTGCCAGCAGTGACAGGGGGGAAGAGACCCAGTACTTC. Translation gives CASSDRGEETQYF. This sequence joins TRBV2 and TRBJ2-5; weak D call: TRBD1 (7 bases). Trimming pared 3 bases from V and 3 bases from J, leaving 8 bases between. Germline lookup yields CDR1 SNHLY and CDR2 FYNNEI. The CDR3 has 13 residues.